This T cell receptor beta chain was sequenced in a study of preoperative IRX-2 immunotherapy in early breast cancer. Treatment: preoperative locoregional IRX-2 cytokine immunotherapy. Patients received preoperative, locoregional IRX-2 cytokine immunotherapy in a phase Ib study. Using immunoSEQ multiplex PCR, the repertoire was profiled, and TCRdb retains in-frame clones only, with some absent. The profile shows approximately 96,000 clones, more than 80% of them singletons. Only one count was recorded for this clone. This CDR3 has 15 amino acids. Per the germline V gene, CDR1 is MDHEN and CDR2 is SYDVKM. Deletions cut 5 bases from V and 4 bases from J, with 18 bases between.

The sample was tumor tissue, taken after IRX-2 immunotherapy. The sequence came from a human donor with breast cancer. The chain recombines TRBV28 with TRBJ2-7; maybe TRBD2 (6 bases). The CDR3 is CASSIVGGLRYEQYF. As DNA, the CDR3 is TGTGCCAGCAGTATCGTCGGGGGTTTAAGGTACGAGCAGTACTTC.